This T cell receptor (beta chain) was retrieved from a study of regulatory T cells in long-lasting Graves disease. Study in general: A definition of persistent Graves' disease required over 5 years of antithyroid drugs plus positive TSH receptor antibodies.

This clonotype was observed at least ten times. Time point: persistent/refractory GD, antithyroid drugs over 5 years with positive TRAb. RNA from PBMCs was the source of the TCR library. The CDR3 has 15 amino acids. V dropped 6 bases and J dropped 5; count of bases not matched to a gene: 9. The germline V gene has CDR1 DFQATT and CDR2 SNEGSKA (reference sequence). Construction of the TCR beta libraries employed iRepertoire HTBI primers in conjunction with Arm-PCR of CDR3 regions. TCRdb re-called the multiplex PCR reads through MiXCR, storing one row per CDR3 protein. This sample has some 440,000 distinct CDR3 sequences, with roughly 20% found just once.

The TCR sequence derives from a female donor with Graves disease. Sample: peripheral blood mononuclear cells (PBMCs), taken when the disease was refractory, from a patient treated with antithyroid drugs. The chain employs TRBV20-1 and TRBJ2-7; 14 bases agree with TRBD2. The CDR3 protein is CSARLAGGPPHEQYF. For the CDR3, the DNA is TGCAGTGCCAGACTAGCGGGAGGGCCCCCCCACGAGCAGTACTTC.